This TCR beta chain was recovered during a study of PD-L1 blockade in urothelial cancer. Time point: pretreatment peripheral blood. This clone was counted a few times. Profiling relied on immunoSEQ multiplex PCR, and the TCRdb table lists in-frame clones only, not all of them. The sample has 32,000 or so clones, approximately 84% seen once. This clonotype was sampled from a man in his 60s with urothelial cancer. The sequenced sample was PBMCs, obtained around atezolizumab (anti-PD-L1) treatment.

CDR3 protein: CASSLRGLAGERTGELFF. The CDR3 DNA follows: TGTGCCAGCAGCTTGAGGGGACTAGCGGGAGAGAGAACCGGGGAGCTGTTTTTT. The chain couples TRBV5-5 to TRBJ2-2; 14 bases align to TRBD2. Germline CDR1 is SGHKS and CDR2 is YYEKEE (reference sequence). The CDR3 covers 18 residues. V was clipped by 1 base and J by 5 bases; unmatched bases: 7.